These 24 T cell receptor beta chains share one sample of origin, sequenced in a study of T cell changes during pregnancy in multiple sclerosis. Generated by immunoSEQ multiplex PCR, the TCRdb table keeps only in-frame clones and is missing some. This sample has roughly 80,000 clones, with around 93% found just once. Specimen: peripheral blood, collected in the second trimester of pregnancy. These TCRs come from a female donor with multiple sclerosis, enrolled in a pregnancy study.

J is TRBJ2-5 and V is TRBV6-4; D unclear. V was cut by 7 bases and J by 0 bases, with 9 bases left in between. Germline V gives CDR1 MRHNA, CDR2 SNTAGT. The CDR3 spans 13 residues. The DNA of the CDR3 is TGTGCCAGCATCTTACAGTACCAAGAGACCCAGTACTTC. It yields the protein CASILQYQETQYF.

V and J are TRBV5-1 and TRBJ1-4; D ambiguous. The length of the CDR3 is 14 residues. Germline V gene lookup returns CDR1 SGHRS and CDR2 YFSETQ. The V and J ends lost 0 bases and 3 bases respectively, with 6 bases between them. CDR3 DNA sequence: TGCGCCAGCAGCTTGGCCCCTCCTAATGAAAAACTGTTTTTT. It yields the protein CASSLAPPNEKLFF. Full variable domain (outside the CDR3, taken from reference TRBV5-1 and TRBJ1-4): KAGVTQTPRYLIKTRGQQVTLSCSPISGHRSVSWYQQTPGQGLQFLFEYFSETQRNKGNFPGRFSGRQFSNSRSEMNVSTLELGDSALYLCASSLAPPNEKLFFGSGTQLSVL.

The chain is built from TRBV5-1 and TRBJ2-3; TRBD2 agrees at 14 bases. CDR3 length: 18 residues. Germline-derived CDR1 and CDR2 are SGHRS and YFSETQ. The V and J ends lost 0 bases and 2 bases, in that order; junction bases with no gene match: 5. In DNA, the CDR3 is TGCGCCAGCAGCTTGGCCCGGACTAGCGGGGGGACCACAGATACGCAGTATTTT. It specifies CASSLARTSGGTTDTQYF.

The V and J genes are TRBV30 and TRBJ1-5; D is perhaps TRBD1 (6 bases). Germline V gives CDR1 GTSNPN, CDR2 SVGIG (reference sequence). This CDR3 is built from 17 residues. Trimming cost V 3 bases and J 3 bases, with 21 bases left between them. CDR3 in DNA: TGTGCCTGGAGGCAAGGGGGTTGGGCCGATCTCAATCAGCCCCAGCATTTT. Protein sequence: CAWRQGGWADLNQPQHF.

V and J are TRBV19 and TRBJ1-1, with 8 bases aligning to TRBD1. In germline, CDR1 is LNHDA, CDR2 SQIVND (reference sequence). CDR3 length equals 15 residues. Losses at the gene ends were 6 bases for V and 1 base for J; bases not matched to a gene: 7. The CDR3 DNA reads TGTGCCAGTAGCCTGACAGGGGCCGCGAACACTGAAGCTTTCTTT. It yields the protein CASSLTGAANTEAFF.

The genes are TRBV2 and TRBJ1-2, with D uncertain. In germline, CDR1 is SNHLY, CDR2 FYNNEI. The CDR3 is 14 residues long. Trimming cost V 1 base and J 2 bases, with 8 bases left between them. Written as DNA, the CDR3 is TGTGCCAGCAGTGAAGGAGGAGCCAACTATGGCTACACCTTC. Translating gives CASSEGGANYGYTF.

This chain links TRBV10-3 with TRBJ2-2; 8 bases are a match to TRBD1. This CDR3 comprises 20 residues. Germline loops: CDR1 ENHRY, CDR2 SYGVKD. V lost 6 bases to trimming and J lost 1 base; unmatched junction nucleotides: 19. CDR3 sequence reads: CAISDPHRVRGPQNTGELFF. Written as DNA, the CDR3 is TGTGCCATCAGCGACCCCCACCGCGTCAGGGGGCCGCAGAACACCGGGGAGCTGTTTTTT.

The rearrangement uses TRBV27 and TRBJ1-5; possible D gene TRBD1, 5 bases. Trimming cost V 0 bases and J 5 bases, with 8 bases left between them. The CDR3 contains 14 residues. Germline values: CDR1 MNHEY, CDR2 SMNVEV (reference sequence). The CDR3 is CASSLSAGYQPQHF. For the CDR3, the DNA is TGTGCCAGCAGTTTATCAGCAGGGTATCAGCCCCAGCATTTT.

The chain employs TRBV9 and TRBJ2-6, with D hard to call. V was clipped by 3 bases and J by 0 bases, with 10 bases between them. CDR1 is SGDLS and CDR2 is YYNGEE in the germline V gene. This CDR3 contains 16 residues. CDR3 nucleotide sequence: TGTGCCAGCAGCGCCACTTCAGGCTCTGGGGCCAACGTCCTGACTTTC. It is translated as CASSATSGSGANVLTF.

This sequence joins TRBV29-1 and TRBJ1-2, with D possibly TRBD1 on 6 matching bases. The CDR3 runs to 14 residues. The V and J ends lost 1 base and 4 bases respectively, with 13 bases between them. The germline V gene has CDR1 SQVTM and CDR2 ANQGSEA. The CDR3 DNA reads as TGCAGCGTTGAAGTACAGGGTAACGGCTATGGCTACACCTTC. Protein sequence: CSVEVQGNGYGYTF.

The rearrangement links TRBV5-1 to TRBJ2-2, with D possibly TRBD2 on 5 matching bases. The germline V and J ends were trimmed by 7 bases and 0 bases, with 13 bases remaining between them. Germline CDR1 reads SGHRS; CDR2 reads YFSETQ. CDR3 size: 15 residues. The CDR3 protein is CASGELGTNTGELFF. The CDR3 DNA sequence: TGCGCCAGCGGGGAGTTGGGGACGAACACCGGGGAGCTGTTTTTT. The full variable domain, in which reference TRBV5-1 and TRBJ2-2 provide the parts outside the CDR3, is KAGVTQTPRYLIKTRGQQVTLSCSPISGHRSVSWYQQTPGQGLQFLFEYFSETQRNKGNFPGRFSGRQFSNSRSEMNVSTLELGDSALYLCASGELGTNTGELFFGEGSRLTVL.

The rearrangement uses TRBV4-2 and TRBJ1-3; possible D gene TRBD1, 6 bases. Trimming left V 2 bases short and J 2 bases short, with 19 bases between. CDR3 size: 18 residues. From germline, CDR1 is LGHNA and CDR2 YNFKEQ. The CDR3 nucleotides are TGTGCCAGCAGCCAAAACTCACTACGGACAGTGGCTGGAAACACCATATATTTT. Amino acids: CASSQNSLRTVAGNTIYF.

This chain links TRBV7-9 with TRBJ2-7, with D possibly being TRBD1 (6 bases). Germline lookup yields CDR1 SEHNR and CDR2 FQNEAQ (reference sequence). The CDR3 length is 12 residues. With 1 base removed from V and 5 bases from J, the gap between germline ends came to 6 bases. The CDR3 here is CASSLEGDEQYF. CDR3 bases: TGTGCCAGCAGCTTAGAGGGGGACGAGCAGTACTTC.

The chain is built from TRBV2 and TRBJ2-7; 8 bases agree with TRBD2. Germline loops: CDR1 SNHLY, CDR2 FYNNEI. The CDR3 runs to 14 residues. J gave up 2 bases and V 7 bases, and 7 bases lay outside the gene matches. CDR3 region: CASTPGGGPYEQYF. In DNA, the CDR3 is TGTGCCAGCACCCCGGGGGGGGGCCCCTACGAGCAGTACTTC.

The gene calls are TRBV30 and TRBJ1-2, with 9 bases identical to TRBD1. This CDR3 is built from 16 residues. V shed 2 bases, J shed 7 bases, and the junction held 14 bases outside the gene matches. Germline CDR1 is GTSNPN and CDR2 is SVGIG (reference sequence). The CDR3 DNA reads TGTGCCTGGAGTTTGGGGACCCACAGGGGGCTAGGTGGCTACACCTTC. It codes for CAWSLGTHRGLGGYTF.

V usage is TRBV5-1 and J usage is TRBJ2-2, with 9 bases that match TRBD2. This CDR3 has 14 amino acids. Germline loops: CDR1 SGHRS, CDR2 YFSETQ. J gave up 7 bases and V 3 bases, and 4 bases lay outside the gene matches. Here the CDR3 reads CASSSLAGNGELFF. CDR3 DNA: TGCGCCAGCAGCTCGCTAGCGGGAAACGGGGAGCTGTTTTTT.

The chain is built from TRBV9 and TRBJ2-3; 8 nucleotides line up with TRBD1. Losses at the gene ends were 3 bases for V and 4 bases for J; bases not matched to a gene: 4. Looked up from germline, CDR1 is SGDLS and CDR2 is YYNGEE. The CDR3 extends over 14 amino acids. CDR3 residues: CASSARGHSDTQYF. Written as DNA, the CDR3 is TGTGCCAGCAGCGCCAGGGGGCACTCAGATACGCAGTATTTT.

V gene TRBV5-1 combines with J gene TRBJ2-7, with 11 bases aligning to TRBD1. The CDR3 has 15 residues. Per the germline V gene, CDR1 is SGHRS and CDR2 is YFSETQ. Trimming removed 6 bases from V and 3 bases from J; junction bases left unmatched: 8. CDR3 loop: CASNDGGTGGYEQYF. CDR3 in DNA: TGCGCCAGCAACGACGGGGGGACAGGGGGCTACGAGCAGTACTTC. Full variable domain (remainder filled in from reference TRBV5-1 and TRBJ2-7): KAGVTQTPRYLIKTRGQQVTLSCSPISGHRSVSWYQQTPGQGLQFLFEYFSETQRNKGNFPGRFSGRQFSNSRSEMNVSTLELGDSALYLCASNDGGTGGYEQYFGPGTRLTVT.

In nucleotides, the CDR3 is TGCGCCAGCAGCTTGGGGGCCTACACTGAAGCTTTCTTT. It yields the protein CASSLGAYTEAFF. This rearrangement joins TRBV5-1 to TRBJ1-1; D is unresolved. Germline loops: CDR1 SGHRS, CDR2 YFSETQ. The CDR3 is 13 amino acids. V lost 0 bases, J lost 3 bases, and 6 bases lay in between. The full variable domain, in which reference TRBV5-1 and TRBJ1-1 provide the parts outside the CDR3, is KAGVTQTPRYLIKTRGQQVTLSCSPISGHRSVSWYQQTPGQGLQFLFEYFSETQRNKGNFPGRFSGRQFSNSRSEMNVSTLELGDSALYLCASSLGAYTEAFFGQGTRLTVV.

V and J are TRBV7-9 and TRBJ2-7; 8 bases fit TRBD2. Germline V gene lookup returns CDR1 SEHNR and CDR2 FQNEAQ (reference sequence). There are 15 residues in the CDR3. Trimming at V came to 5 bases and at J to 4 bases, leaving 10 bases not matched to a gene. CDR3 sequence reads: CASSPAPSGLYEQYF. DNA of the CDR3: TGTGCCAGCAGCCCGGCGCCTAGCGGGTTGTACGAGCAGTACTTC.

This chain connects TRBV7-3 to TRBJ2-1; 16 positions match TRBD2. Germline V gene lookup returns CDR1 SGHTA and CDR2 FQGTGA. This CDR3 has 18 residues. V trimming: 5 bases; J trimming: 6 bases; junction bases outside the gene matches: 10. CDR3 loop: CASSGAGTSGGAGNEQFF. In DNA form, the CDR3 reads TGTGCCAGCAGCGGCGCCGGGACTAGCGGGGGGGCTGGCAATGAGCAGTTCTTC.

The V call is TRBV6-4, the J call TRBJ2-5; TRBD2 aligns across 7 bases. V was clipped by 4 bases and J by 4 bases; unmatched bases: 9. The CDR3 has 15 amino acids. Looked up from germline, CDR1 is MRHNA and CDR2 is SNTAGT. The CDR3 DNA is TGTGCCAGCAGTGCCTCCCCGGGGGAGGGAGAGACCCAGTACTTC. Its translation is CASSASPGEGETQYF.

The genes are TRBV11-1 and TRBJ2-1, with a possible D match to TRBD1 (6 bases). In germline, CDR1 is SGHAT, CDR2 FQDESV (reference sequence). The CDR3 contains 16 residues. V was trimmed by 6 bases and J by 2 bases, leaving 17 bases between them. The CDR3 DNA is TGTGCCAGCAGTCTGCTCTCAGGGGAAACCTACAATGAGCAGTTCTTC. This sequence encodes CASSLLSGETYNEQFF.

The gene calls are TRBV5-1 and TRBJ1-2, with D maybe TRBD1 (6 bases). Trimming removed 6 bases from V and 4 bases from J, with 13 bases in between. The CDR3 runs 13 residues. Germline V gene lookup returns CDR1 SGHRS and CDR2 YFSETQ. The CDR3 is CASNPQGSYGYTF. DNA of the CDR3: TGCGCCAGCAACCCTCAGGGGTCCTATGGCTACACCTTC.